This T cell receptor (beta chain) was recovered during a study of Graves' ophthalmopathy and Graves' hyperthyroidism. Study in general: The blood sample was drawn at first diagnosis and before any treatment.

Study conclusions and caveats: With about 87% sensitivity and around 81% specificity, a 13-signature model separated ophthalmopathy from stable hyperthyroidism.

About this clonotype itself: The antigen is undetermined. Germline is not matched at one junction end, which may reflect a read error.

CDR3 length: 14 residues. Germline V gene lookup returns CDR1 SGHRS and CDR2 YFSETQ. Using RNA transcripts, the TCR beta CDR3 regions were amplified. RT-PCR with HTBI primers came first, then second-round multiplex PCR. One entry per CDR3 protein results from TCRdb running MiXCR on the multiplex PCR reads. In the table there are approximately 700,000 distinct CDR3 sequences, about 40% of which are singletons. This clonotype was sampled from an adult man with Graves' ophthalmopathy. Sample: peripheral blood. The gene calls are TRBV5-1 and TRBJ2-7, with 8 bases identical to TRBD2. DNA of the CDR3: TGTGCCAGCAGCTTTTCAGCGGGGGCACGAGAGCAGTACTTC. As protein: CASSFSAGAREQYF.